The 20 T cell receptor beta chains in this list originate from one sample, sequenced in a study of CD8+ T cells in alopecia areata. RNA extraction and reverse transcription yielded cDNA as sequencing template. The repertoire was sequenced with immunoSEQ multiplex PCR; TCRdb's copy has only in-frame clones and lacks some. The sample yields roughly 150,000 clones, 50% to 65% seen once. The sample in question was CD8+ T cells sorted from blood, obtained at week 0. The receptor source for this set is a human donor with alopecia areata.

The CDR3 coding sequence is TGCGCCAGCAGCCAAGATTGGGCACATGGCTACACCTTC. The encoded protein is CASSQDWAHGYTF. The chain has TRBV4-3 and TRBJ1-2, with unresolved D. The CDR3 consists of 13 residues. Germline V gives CDR1 LGHNA, CDR2 YSLEER. Trimming pared 0 bases from V and 6 bases from J, leaving 8 bases between.

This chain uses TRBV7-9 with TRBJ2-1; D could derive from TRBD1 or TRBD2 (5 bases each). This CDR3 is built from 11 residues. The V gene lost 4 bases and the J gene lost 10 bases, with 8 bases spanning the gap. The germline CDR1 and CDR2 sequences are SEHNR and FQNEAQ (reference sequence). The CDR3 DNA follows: TGTGCCAGCAGCTCCGGGGCCGAGCAGTTCTTC. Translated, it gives CASSSGAEQFF.

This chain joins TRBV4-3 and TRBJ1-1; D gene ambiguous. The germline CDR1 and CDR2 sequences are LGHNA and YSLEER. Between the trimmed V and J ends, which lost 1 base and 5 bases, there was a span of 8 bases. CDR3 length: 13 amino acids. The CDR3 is CASSQVGRTEAFF. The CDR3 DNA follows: TGCGCCAGCAGCCAAGTTGGGAGGACTGAAGCTTTCTTT.

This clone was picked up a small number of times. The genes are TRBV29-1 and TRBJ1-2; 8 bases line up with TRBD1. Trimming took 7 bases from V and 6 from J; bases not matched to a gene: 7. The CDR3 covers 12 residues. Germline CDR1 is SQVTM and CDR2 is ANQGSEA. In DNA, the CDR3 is TGCAGCGCCGAAGGGACAGGAGATGGCTACACCTTC. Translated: CSAEGTGDGYTF.

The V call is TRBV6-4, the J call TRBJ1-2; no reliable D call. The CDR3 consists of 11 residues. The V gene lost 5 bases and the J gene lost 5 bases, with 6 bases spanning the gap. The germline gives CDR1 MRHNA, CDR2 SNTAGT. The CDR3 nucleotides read TGTGCCAGCAGTAATGGTTATGGCTACACCTTC. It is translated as CASSNGYGYTF.

CDR3 DNA sequence: TGTGCCAGTGGACTAGCCTCGGATACGCAGTATTTT. It translates to CASGLASDTQYF. The chain joins TRBV6-5 to TRBJ2-3; TRBD2 aligns across 8 bases. J gave up 6 bases and V 9 bases, and 5 bases lay outside the gene matches. CDR1 and CDR2 (germline): MNHEY, SVGAGI. This CDR3 comprises 12 residues.

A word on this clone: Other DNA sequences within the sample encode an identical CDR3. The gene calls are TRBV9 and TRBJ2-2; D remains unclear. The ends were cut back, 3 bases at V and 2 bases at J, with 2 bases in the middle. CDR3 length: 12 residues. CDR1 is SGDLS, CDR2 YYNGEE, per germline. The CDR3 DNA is TGTGCCAGCAGCGCTAACACCGGGGAGCTGTTTTTT. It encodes CASSANTGELFF.

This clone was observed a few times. Written as DNA, the CDR3 is TGTGCCAGCAGCGTAGGGCGGACGTCCCGAAGGGCCGGGGAGCTGTTTTTT. Amino acids: CASSVGRTSRRAGELFF. The rearrangement links TRBV9 to TRBJ2-2; the D is unclear. Germline CDR1 and CDR2: SGDLS and YYNGEE. This CDR3 has 17 residues. Trimming took 0 bases from V and 6 from J, leaving 18 bases between them.

CDR3 sequence (DNA): TGTGCCAGCACCGGCCCGGGACAGGGTCGATTCGCGAACACCGGGGAGCTGTTTTTT. Its translation: CASTGPGQGRFANTGELFF. V and J are TRBV5-6 and TRBJ2-2; 9 bases fit TRBD1. J lost 0 bases, V lost 6 bases, and 15 bases had no gene match. This CDR3 spans 19 amino acids. Germline loops: CDR1 SGHDT, CDR2 YYEEEE.

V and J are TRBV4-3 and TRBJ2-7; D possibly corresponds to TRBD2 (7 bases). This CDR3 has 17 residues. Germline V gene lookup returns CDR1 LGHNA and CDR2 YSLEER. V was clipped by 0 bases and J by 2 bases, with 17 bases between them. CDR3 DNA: TGCGCCAGCAGCCAAGATAAAGAGGGGGGGGCTGCCTACGAGCAGTACTTC. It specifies CASSQDKEGGAAYEQYF.

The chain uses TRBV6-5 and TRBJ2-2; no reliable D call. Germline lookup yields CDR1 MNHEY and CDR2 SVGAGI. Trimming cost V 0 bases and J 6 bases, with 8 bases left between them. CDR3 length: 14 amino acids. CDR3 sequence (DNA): TGTGCCAGCAGTTACTCTAGTGGGCCCGGGGAGCTGTTTTTT. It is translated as CASSYSSGPGELFF.

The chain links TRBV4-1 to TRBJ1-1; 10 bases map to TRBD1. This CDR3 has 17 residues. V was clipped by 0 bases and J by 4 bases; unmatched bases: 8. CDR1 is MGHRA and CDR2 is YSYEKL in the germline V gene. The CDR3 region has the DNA TGCGCCAGCAGCCAAGAAGCTGGGACAGGGGTTCCCACTGAAGCTTTCTTT. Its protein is CASSQEAGTGVPTEAFF.

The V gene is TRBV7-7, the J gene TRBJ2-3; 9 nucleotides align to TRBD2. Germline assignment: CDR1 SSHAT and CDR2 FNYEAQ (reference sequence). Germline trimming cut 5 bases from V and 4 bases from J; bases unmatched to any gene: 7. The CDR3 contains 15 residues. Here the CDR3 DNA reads TGTGCCAGCAGCCCGGCGGGGGGGCAAGCAGATACGCAGTATTTT. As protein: CASSPAGGQADTQYF. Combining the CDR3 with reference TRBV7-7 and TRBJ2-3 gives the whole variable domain GAGVSQSPRYKVTKRGQDVTLRCDPISSHATLYWYQQALGQGPEFLTYFNYEAQPDKSGLPSDRFSAERPEGSISTLTIQRTEQRDSAMYRCASSPAGGQADTQYFGPGTRLTVL.

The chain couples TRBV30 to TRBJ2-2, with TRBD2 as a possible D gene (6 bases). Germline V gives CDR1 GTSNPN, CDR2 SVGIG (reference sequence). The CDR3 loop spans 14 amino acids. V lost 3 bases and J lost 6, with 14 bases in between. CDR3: CAWRAGRSAGELFF. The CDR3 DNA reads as TGTGCCTGGAGAGCGGGCAGGTCAGCCGGGGAGCTGTTTTTT.

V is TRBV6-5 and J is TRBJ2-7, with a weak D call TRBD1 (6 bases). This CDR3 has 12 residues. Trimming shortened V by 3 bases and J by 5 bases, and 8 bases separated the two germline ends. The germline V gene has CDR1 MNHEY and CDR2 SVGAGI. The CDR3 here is CASSYSGDEQYF. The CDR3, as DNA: TGTGCCAGCAGTTATTCAGGGGACGAGCAGTACTTC.

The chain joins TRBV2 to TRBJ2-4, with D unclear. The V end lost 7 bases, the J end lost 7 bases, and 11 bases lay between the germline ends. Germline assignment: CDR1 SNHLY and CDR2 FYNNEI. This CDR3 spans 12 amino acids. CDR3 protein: CASMENRNIQYF. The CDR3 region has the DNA TGTGCCAGCATGGAGAACCGGAACATTCAGTACTTC.

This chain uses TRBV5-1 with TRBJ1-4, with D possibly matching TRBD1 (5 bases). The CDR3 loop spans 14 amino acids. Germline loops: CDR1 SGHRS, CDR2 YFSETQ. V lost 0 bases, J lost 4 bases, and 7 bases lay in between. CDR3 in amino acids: CASSLVTDNEKLFF. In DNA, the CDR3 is TGCGCCAGCAGCTTGGTGACAGATAATGAAAAACTGTTTTTT.

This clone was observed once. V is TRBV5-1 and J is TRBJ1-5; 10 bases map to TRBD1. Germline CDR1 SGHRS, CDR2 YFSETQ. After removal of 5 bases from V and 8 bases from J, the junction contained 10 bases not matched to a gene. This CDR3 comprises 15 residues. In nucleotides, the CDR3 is TGCGCCAGCAGATCTGGACAGGGGGTTAATGAGCCCCAGCATTTT. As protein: CASRSGQGVNEPQHF. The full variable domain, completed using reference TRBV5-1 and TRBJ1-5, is KAGVTQTPRYLIKTRGQQVTLSCSPISGHRSVSWYQQTPGQGLQFLFEYFSETQRNKGNFPGRFSGRQFSNSRSEMNVSTLELGDSALYLCASRSGQGVNEPQHFGDGTRLSIL.

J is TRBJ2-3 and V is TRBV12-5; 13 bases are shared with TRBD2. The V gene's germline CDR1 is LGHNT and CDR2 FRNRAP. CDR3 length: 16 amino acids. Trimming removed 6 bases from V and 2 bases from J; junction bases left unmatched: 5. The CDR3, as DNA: TGTGCTAGTGGCGGACTAGCGGGGGCCTCCACAGATACGCAGTATTTT. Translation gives CASGGLAGASTDTQYF.

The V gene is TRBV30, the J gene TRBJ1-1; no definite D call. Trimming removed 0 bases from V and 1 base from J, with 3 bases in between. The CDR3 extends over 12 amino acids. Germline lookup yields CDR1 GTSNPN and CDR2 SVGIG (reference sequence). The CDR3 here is CAWSVANTEAFF. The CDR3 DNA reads TGTGCCTGGAGTGTAGCGAACACTGAAGCTTTCTTT. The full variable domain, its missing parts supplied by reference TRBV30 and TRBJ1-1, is SQTIHQWPATLVQPVGSPLSLECTVEGTSNPNLYWYRQAAGRGLQLLFYSVGIGQISSEVPQNLSASRPQDRQFILSSKKLLLSDSGFYLCAWSVANTEAFFGQGTRLTVV.